The 13 T cell receptor beta chains listed next were all sequenced from one sample in a study of cytomegalovirus exposure and HLA in healthy donors (dated by TCRdb to 2017 to 2019). To prepare the library, the immunoSEQ multiplex PCR assay was applied. For the multiplex PCR, a mixture combining 60 forward primers for TCR Vbeta segments and 13 reverse primers for TCR Jbeta segments was used. Held by TCRdb, this immuneACCESS table contains in-frame sequences only and omits some clones. Under half of the omission traces to an unresolved V gene where checked; the cause of the rest is unknown. This sample is represented by 85,000 to 100,000 clones; 78% of them were singletons. The ten largest make up approximately 4% of the sample. The sequencing sample was made of PBMCs. These receptors were obtained from a woman aged 40-49 years in good health and CMV-seropositive.

The chain combines TRBV11-2 with TRBJ2-5; D is perhaps TRBD2 (6 bases). The germline V gene has CDR1 SGHAT and CDR2 FQNNGV. The CDR3 loop spans 15 amino acids. V lost 4 bases and J 2 bases, leaving 14 bases between the germline ends. The DNA for the CDR3 is TGTGCCAGCAGCTATCGGTTGGGAGGACAAGAGACCCAGTACTTC. Protein product: CASSYRLGGQETQYF.

V gene TRBV7-9 combines with J gene TRBJ1-1, with D perhaps matching TRBD1 (5 bases). CDR1 and CDR2 from the germline V gene are SEHNR and FQNEAQ (reference sequence). CDR3 length: 14 residues. V lost 3 bases, J lost 5 bases, and 13 bases lay in between. Here the CDR3 reads CASSLEYGGTEAFF. As DNA, the CDR3 is TGTGCCAGCAGCTTGGAGTATGGGGGGACTGAAGCTTTCTTT.

The rearrangement uses TRBV14 and TRBJ2-7; TRBD2 matches 9 bases. The CDR3 totals 15 residues. Germline V CDR1 and CDR2: SGHDN, FVKESK. V trimming: 4 bases; J trimming: 7 bases; junction bases outside the gene matches: 11. CDR3 region: CASSPRGGAMREQYF. For the CDR3, the DNA is TGTGCCAGCAGCCCGCGGGGGGGGGCAATGAGGGAGCAGTACTTC.

The chain employs TRBV13 and TRBJ2-1; D is uncertain. V shed 4 bases and J shed 2 bases, with 9 bases lying between them. Germline V gives CDR1 PRHDT, CDR2 FYEKMQ (reference sequence). The CDR3 spans 14 residues. The CDR3 loop reads CASSSRRTYNEQFF. The DNA of the CDR3 is TGTGCCAGCAGCTCTCGGCGGACCTACAATGAGCAGTTCTTC. The full variable domain, in which reference TRBV13 and TRBJ2-1 provide the parts outside the CDR3, is AAGVIQSPRHLIKEKRETATLKCYPIPRHDTVYWYQQGPGQDPQFLISFYEKMQSDKGSIPDRFSAQQFSDYHSELNMSSLELGDSALYFCASSSRRTYNEQFFGPGTRLTVL.

This clone was observed a single time. CDR3 residues: CASSDSASGNYNEQFF. The CDR3 nucleotides read TGTGCCAGCAGTGACTCGGCTAGCGGAAATTACAATGAGCAGTTCTTC. The chain carries TRBV6-4 and TRBJ2-1, with TRBD2 matching over 7 bases. CDR1 is MRHNA, CDR2 SNTAGT, per germline. V lost 0 bases to trimming and J lost 4 bases; unmatched junction nucleotides: 6. The CDR3 is 16 residues long.

The chain is built from TRBV27 and TRBJ2-1, with D maybe TRBD2 (6 bases). Germline assignment: CDR1 MNHEY and CDR2 SMNVEV (reference sequence). CDR3 length: 15 residues. V gave up 4 bases and J gave up 0 bases, with 10 bases separating them. CDR3 in amino acids: CASSYRLGSYNEQFF. As DNA, the CDR3 is TGTGCCAGCAGTTACCGACTAGGCTCCTACAATGAGCAGTTCTTC.

The V gene is TRBV7-2, the J gene TRBJ1-1, with no clear D. The CDR3 runs to 13 residues. Trimming removed 3 bases at V and 0 bases at J, with 5 bases between. Germline V gene lookup returns CDR1 SGHTA and CDR2 FQGNSA. CDR3 sequence (DNA): TGTGCCAGCAGCTTGAGAATGAACACTGAAGCTTTCTTT. This sequence encodes CASSLRMNTEAFF.

The J gene is TRBJ1-3, the V gene TRBV5-1; 11 bases match TRBD1. Germline assignment: CDR1 SGHRS and CDR2 YFSETQ. With V trimmed by 3 bases and J by 2 bases, 4 bases remained unmatched. The length of the CDR3 is 16 residues. CDR3 sequence (DNA): TGCGCCAGCAGCTATGGACAGGGGGCGGCTGGAAACACCATATATTTT. It yields the protein CASSYGQGAAGNTIYF.

Worth noting for this clone: Within the sample, other DNA sequences also encode this same CDR3. The rearrangement joins TRBV6-1 to TRBJ2-7; 11 positions match TRBD2. The CDR3 length is 15 residues. V dropped 5 bases and J dropped 3; count of bases not matched to a gene: 6. The germline V gene encodes CDR1 MNHNS and CDR2 SASEGT. CDR3 sequence (DNA): TGTGCCAGCAGTCGGGGACTAGCGGATGTCTACGAGCAGTACTTC. Protein product: CASSRGLADVYEQYF.

The rearrangement uses TRBV5-1 and TRBJ2-2, with D possibly TRBD2 on 6 matching bases. CDR3 length: 18 residues. Germline loops: CDR1 SGHRS, CDR2 YFSETQ. The ends were cut back, 0 bases at V and 4 bases at J, with 19 bases in the middle. In DNA, the CDR3 is TGCGCCAGCAGCTTGGCTGGCGGGATCGGGGGAGGCACCGGGGAGCTGTTTTTT. It yields the protein CASSLAGGIGGGTGELFF.

This clone was picked up a small number of times. The rearrangement links TRBV23-1 to TRBJ2-1; 9 nucleotides agree with TRBD1. TRBV23-1 is an ORF, and what it does is uncertain. The V and J ends lost 0 bases and 6 bases, in that order; junction bases with no gene match: 6. This CDR3 is built from 16 residues. The CDR3 DNA sequence: TGCGCCAGCAGTCAATCGTGGACAGGGGCAGGCAATGAGCAGTTCTTC. Its protein is CASSQSWTGAGNEQFF.

Concerning this clone itself: One end of the junction varies from germline; a read error may be responsible. The chain has TRBV5-1 and TRBJ1-1; 7 positions match TRBD1. The CDR3 is 13 amino acids. CDR1 and CDR2 from the germline V gene are SGHRS and YFSETQ. The CDR3 protein is CASSLVEGGTTDF. The CDR3, as DNA: TGCGCCAGCAGCTTGGTGGAAGGGGGCACCACGGACTTT. Filled out from reference TRBV5-1 and TRBJ1-1, the complete variable domain reads KAGVTQTPRYLIKTRGQQVTLSCSPISGHRSVSWYQQTPGQGLQFLFEYFSETQRNKGNFPGRFSGRQFSNSRSEMNVSTLELGDSALYLCASSLVEGGTTDFGQGTRLTVV.

The V and J genes are TRBV19 and TRBJ2-1; TRBD2 aligns across 9 bases. The ends lost 1 base at V and 1 base at J; junction bases unmatched: 5. The germline CDR1 and CDR2 sequences are LNHDA and SQIVND (reference sequence). The CDR3 consists of 17 residues. CDR3 sequence: CASSIGRLAGSYNEQFF. The CDR3, as DNA: TGTGCCAGTAGTATAGGTAGGCTAGCGGGGTCCTACAATGAGCAGTTCTTC.